This T cell receptor (beta chain) was sequenced in a study of response to subunit inactivated influenza vaccine (dated by TCRdb to 2016 to 2019). Some background on the complete study: To follow how T cells responded to a trivalent subunit inactivated influenza vaccine, the researchers relied on deep quantitative profiling of the T cell receptor repertoire.

On the study overall, not on this receptor specifically: According to the authors, only a limited number of new T cells may be recruited by each seasonal influenza vaccination.

This clonotype was counted many times. The specificity of this receptor is unknown. Per-nucleotide qualities are absent, and no much larger clonotype sits a single base away. Taken from cysteine to phenylalanine, the CDR3 has 14 residues. Of the read, only the CDR3 DNA is kept; its 42 bases are in frame from base 1. CDR1 and CDR2 are drawn from the germline V gene (reference sequence): DFQATT, SNEGSKA. Clipping removes 6 bases from V and 1 base from J, with 3 as the unmatched junction base count. Libraries were made using RT-PCR. The instrument was an Illumina HiSeq 2500. TCRdb reprocessed the public reads (quality trimming at Q25 with fastp, clone calling with MiXCR) and kept in-frame beta chains. Rows matching on CDR3 protein sequence are summarized as one entry with the most common DNA and genes. The sample table holds around 600,000 distinct CDR3 sequences, of which 11% were seen once. Together, the top ten hold 11% of the sample.

The data were also submitted as part of a second study, on T cells expressing NK-cell markers. Drawing on the second study: The TCR beta cDNA libraries were made using 5'RACE template switching, a step that added both a universal primer site and unique molecular identifiers. Fewer than ten donors provided sorted CD3+CD56+NKG2C+, CD3+CD56+NKG2C- and CD3+CD56-NKG2C+ T-cell subsets, whose TCR beta-chain repertoires were profiled. Among the eight sequenced donors, only one was HCMV-seronegative, while the other seven were HCMV-seropositive. In several experiments an anti-gammadeltaTCR antibody was added to restrict sorting to alphabetaTCR-expressing T cells. In six donors, the dominant CD3+CD56+NKG2C+ clonotypes were among the top 10 CD8+ clonotypes and accounted for roughly 1.0-7.0% of CD8+ T cells. Those dominant clonotypes were again the most abundant among CD3+CD56-NKG2C+ cells in a handful of donors, at roughly 28.3-65%. It remained unclear whether the expanded NKG2C-expressing T cell clones were specific for HCMV antigens. The study sequenced eight donors, all healthy volunteers chosen at random: three men and five women. To determine HCMV serostatus, a commercial ELISA kit was used to detect HCMV-specific IgG in serum. Ficoll density gradient centrifugation was used to isolate peripheral blood mononuclear cells from blood. For five to seven donors, unsorted PBMC were also used to sequence bulk peripheral blood T-cell repertoires. cDNA synthesis was primed from the TCR beta constant segment and was followed by two successive PCR amplification steps. Libraries were sequenced as 2 x 150 bp reads on Illumina HiSeq 2000/2500, MiSeq or NextSeq. MIGEC was used to demultiplex reads and group reads by UMI, and MiTCR was used to assemble and quantify clonotypes. To exclude erroneous sequences, only TCR cDNA sequences supported by at least two reads were retained. The tcR package was used for downstream repertoire analysis, and clonotypes were matched between fractions using CDR3 nucleotide sequence together with V segment. Antigen specificity was annotated against VDJdb with VDJmatch, allowing one amino acid substitution in CDR3.

The specimen was PBMCs from blood, collected on the day of vaccination. This receptor was obtained from a man in his fifties who received an inactivated influenza vaccine. Donor details come from another sample of the same person, matched by shared clones. Recombination connected TRBV20-1 to TRBJ2-1; TRBD2 lines up with 10 middle nucleotides. The CDR3 has the sequence CSAPGLASYNEQFF. The nucleotide sequence reads TGCAGTGCGCCGGGACTAGCGTCCTACAATGAGCAGTTCTTC.